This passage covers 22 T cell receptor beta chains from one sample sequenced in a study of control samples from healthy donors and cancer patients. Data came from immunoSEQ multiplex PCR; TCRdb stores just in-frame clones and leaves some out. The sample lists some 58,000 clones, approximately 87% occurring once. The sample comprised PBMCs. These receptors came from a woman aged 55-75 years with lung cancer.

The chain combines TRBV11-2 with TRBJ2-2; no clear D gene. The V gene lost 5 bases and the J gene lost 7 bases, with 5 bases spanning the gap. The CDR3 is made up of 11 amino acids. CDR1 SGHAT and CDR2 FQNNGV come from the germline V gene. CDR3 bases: TGTGCCAGCAGCATTTACGGGGAGCTGTTTTTT. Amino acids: CASSIYGELFF.

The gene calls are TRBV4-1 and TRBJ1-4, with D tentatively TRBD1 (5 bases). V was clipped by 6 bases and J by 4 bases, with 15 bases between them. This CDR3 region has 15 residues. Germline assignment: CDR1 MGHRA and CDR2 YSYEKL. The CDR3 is CASSYPGRVNEKLFF. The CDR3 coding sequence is TGCGCCAGCAGTTACCCGGGACGGGTTAATGAAAAACTGTTTTTT.

DNA for the CDR3: TGTGCCACCAGCACCCGAGCGGGGGTCTACAATGAGCAGTTCTTC. Amino acids: CATSTRAGVYNEQFF. The V and J genes are TRBV15 and TRBJ2-1; 8 bases are shared with TRBD2. CDR3 length equals 15 residues. Germline V CDR1 and CDR2: LNHNV, YYDKDF (reference sequence). With 4 bases clipped from V and 3 bases from J, the junction kept 5 bases outside the gene matches.

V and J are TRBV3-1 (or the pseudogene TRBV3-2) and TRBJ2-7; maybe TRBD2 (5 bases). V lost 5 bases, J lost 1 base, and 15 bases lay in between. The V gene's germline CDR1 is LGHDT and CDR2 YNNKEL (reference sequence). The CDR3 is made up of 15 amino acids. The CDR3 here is CASSFRGSPSYEQYF. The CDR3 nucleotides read TGTGCCAGCAGCTTCCGAGGGTCCCCTTCCTACGAGCAGTACTTC.

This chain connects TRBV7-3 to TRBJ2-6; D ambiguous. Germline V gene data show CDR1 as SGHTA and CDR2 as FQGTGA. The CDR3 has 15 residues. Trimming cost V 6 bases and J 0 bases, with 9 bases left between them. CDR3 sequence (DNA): TGTGCCAGCAGTCCGAAACACTCTGGGGCCAACGTCCTGACTTTC. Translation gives CASSPKHSGANVLTF.

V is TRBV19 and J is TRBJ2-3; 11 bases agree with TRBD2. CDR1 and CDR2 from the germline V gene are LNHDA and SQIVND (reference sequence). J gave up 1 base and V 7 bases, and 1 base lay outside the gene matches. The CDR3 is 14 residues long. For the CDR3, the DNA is TGTGCCAGTACGACTAGCGGGGGCACAGATACGCAGTATTTT. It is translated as CASTTSGGTDTQYF.

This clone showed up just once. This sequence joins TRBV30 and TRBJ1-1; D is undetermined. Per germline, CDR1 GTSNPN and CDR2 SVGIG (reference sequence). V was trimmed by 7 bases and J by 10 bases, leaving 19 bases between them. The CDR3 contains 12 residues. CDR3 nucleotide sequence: TGTGCCTTCAACCTGGGCGGGCCCTCAGCTTTCTTT. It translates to CAFNLGGPSAFF.

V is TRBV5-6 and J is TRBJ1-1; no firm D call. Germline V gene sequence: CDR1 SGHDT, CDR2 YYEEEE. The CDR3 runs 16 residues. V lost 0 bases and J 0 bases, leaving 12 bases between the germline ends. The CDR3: CASSLATGIMNTEAFF. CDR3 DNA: TGTGCCAGCAGCTTGGCCACCGGGATCATGAACACTGAAGCTTTCTTT.

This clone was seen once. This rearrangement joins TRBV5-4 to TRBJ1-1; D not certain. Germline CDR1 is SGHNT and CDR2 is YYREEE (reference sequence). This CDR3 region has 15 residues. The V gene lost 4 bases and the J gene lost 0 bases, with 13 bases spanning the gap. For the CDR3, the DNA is TGTGCCAGCAGCGAGGGCGCCGGGGTGAACACTGAAGCTTTCTTT. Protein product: CASSEGAGVNTEAFF.

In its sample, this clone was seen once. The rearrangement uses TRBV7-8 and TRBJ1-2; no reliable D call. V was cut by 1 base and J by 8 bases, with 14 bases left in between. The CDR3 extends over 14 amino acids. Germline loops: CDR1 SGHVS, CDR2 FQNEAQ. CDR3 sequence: CASSLGGRDLGYTF. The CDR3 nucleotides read TGTGCCAGCAGCTTAGGGGGAAGGGATCTAGGCTACACCTTC.

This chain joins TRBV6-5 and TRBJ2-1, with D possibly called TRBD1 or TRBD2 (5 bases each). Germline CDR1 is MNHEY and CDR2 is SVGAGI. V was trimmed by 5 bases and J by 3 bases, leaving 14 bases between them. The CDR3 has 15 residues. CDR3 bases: TGTGCCAGCAGTCGCTCCGGGACGAACTACAATGAGCAGTTCTTC. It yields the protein CASSRSGTNYNEQFF.

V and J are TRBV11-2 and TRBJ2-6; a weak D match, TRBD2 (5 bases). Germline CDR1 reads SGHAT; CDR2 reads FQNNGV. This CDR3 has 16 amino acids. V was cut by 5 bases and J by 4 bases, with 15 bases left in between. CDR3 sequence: CASSRLRGIGANVLTF. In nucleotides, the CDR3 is TGTGCCAGCAGCAGATTACGAGGGATAGGGGCCAACGTCCTGACTTTC.

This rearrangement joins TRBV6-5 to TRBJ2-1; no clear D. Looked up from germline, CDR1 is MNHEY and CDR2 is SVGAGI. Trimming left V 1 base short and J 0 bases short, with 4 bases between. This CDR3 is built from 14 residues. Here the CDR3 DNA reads TGTGCCAGCAGTTACTTAGGCTCCTACAATGAGCAGTTCTTC. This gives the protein CASSYLGSYNEQFF.

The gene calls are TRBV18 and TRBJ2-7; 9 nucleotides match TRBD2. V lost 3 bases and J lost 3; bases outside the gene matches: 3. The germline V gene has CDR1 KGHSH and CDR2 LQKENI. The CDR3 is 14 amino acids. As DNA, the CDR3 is TGTGCCAGCTCACCGAGACTAGCGGACTACGAGCAGTACTTC. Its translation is CASSPRLADYEQYF.

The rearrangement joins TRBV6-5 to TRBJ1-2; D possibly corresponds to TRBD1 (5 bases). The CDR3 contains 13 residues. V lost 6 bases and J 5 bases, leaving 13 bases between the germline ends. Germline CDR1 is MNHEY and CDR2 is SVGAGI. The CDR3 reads CASRGGSGYGYTF. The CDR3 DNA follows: TGTGCCAGCAGGGGGGGGTCCGGATATGGCTACACCTTC.

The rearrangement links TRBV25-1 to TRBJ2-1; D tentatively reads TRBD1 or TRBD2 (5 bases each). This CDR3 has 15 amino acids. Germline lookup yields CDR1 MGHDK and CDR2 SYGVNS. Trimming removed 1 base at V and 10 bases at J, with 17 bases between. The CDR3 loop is CASSESVGAKGEQFF. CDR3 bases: TGTGCCAGCAGTGAATCTGTCGGGGCCAAGGGCGAGCAGTTCTTC.

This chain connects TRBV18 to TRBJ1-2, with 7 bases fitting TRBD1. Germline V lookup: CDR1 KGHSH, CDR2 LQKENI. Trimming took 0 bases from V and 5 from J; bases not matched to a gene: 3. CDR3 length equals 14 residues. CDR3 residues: CASSPPGQPYGYTF. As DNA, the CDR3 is TGTGCCAGCTCACCACCGGGACAGCCGTATGGCTACACCTTC.

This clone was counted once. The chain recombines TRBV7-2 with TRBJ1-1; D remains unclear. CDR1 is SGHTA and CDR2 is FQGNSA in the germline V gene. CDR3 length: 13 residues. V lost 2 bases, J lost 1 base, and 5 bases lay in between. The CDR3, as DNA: TGTGCCAGCAGCTTATGGGCGAACACTGAAGCTTTCTTT. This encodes CASSLWANTEAFF.

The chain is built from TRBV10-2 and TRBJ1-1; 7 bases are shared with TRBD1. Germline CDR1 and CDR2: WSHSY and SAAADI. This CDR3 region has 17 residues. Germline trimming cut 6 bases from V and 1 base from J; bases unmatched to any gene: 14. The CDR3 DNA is TGCGCCAGCAGAAGTTATCCCCCCGGGACAGAGAACACTGAAGCTTTCTTT. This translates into CASRSYPPGTENTEAFF.

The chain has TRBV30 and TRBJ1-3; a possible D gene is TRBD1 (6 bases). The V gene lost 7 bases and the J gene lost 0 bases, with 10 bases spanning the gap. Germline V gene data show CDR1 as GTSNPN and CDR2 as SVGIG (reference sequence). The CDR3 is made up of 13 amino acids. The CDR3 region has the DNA TGTGCCTTACAGGGAAACTCTGGAAACACCATATATTTT. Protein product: CALQGNSGNTIYF. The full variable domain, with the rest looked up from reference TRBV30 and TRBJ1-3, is SQTIHQWPATLVQPVGSPLSLECTVEGTSNPNLYWYRQAAGRGLQLLFYSVGIGQISSEVPQNLSASRPQDRQFILSSKKLLLSDSGFYLCALQGNSGNTIYFGEGSWLTVV.

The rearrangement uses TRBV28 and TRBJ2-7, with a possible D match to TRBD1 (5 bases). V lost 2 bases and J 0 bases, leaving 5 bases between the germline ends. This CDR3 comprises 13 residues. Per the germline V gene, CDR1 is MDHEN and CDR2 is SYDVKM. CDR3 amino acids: CASSLGASYEQYF. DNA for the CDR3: TGTGCCAGCAGTTTAGGGGCCTCCTACGAGCAGTACTTC. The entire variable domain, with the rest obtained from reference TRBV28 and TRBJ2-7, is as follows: DVKVTQSSRYLVKRTGEKVFLECVQDMDHENMFWYRQDPGLGLRLIYFSYDVKMKEKGDIPEGYSVSREKKERFSLILESASTNQTSMYLCASSLGASYEQYFGPGTRLTVT.

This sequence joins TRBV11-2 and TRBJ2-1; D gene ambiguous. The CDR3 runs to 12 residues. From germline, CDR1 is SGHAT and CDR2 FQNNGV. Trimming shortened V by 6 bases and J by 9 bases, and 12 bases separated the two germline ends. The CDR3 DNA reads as TGTGCCAGCAGTTCACAACTTCTTGAGCAGTTCTTC. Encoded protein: CASSSQLLEQFF.